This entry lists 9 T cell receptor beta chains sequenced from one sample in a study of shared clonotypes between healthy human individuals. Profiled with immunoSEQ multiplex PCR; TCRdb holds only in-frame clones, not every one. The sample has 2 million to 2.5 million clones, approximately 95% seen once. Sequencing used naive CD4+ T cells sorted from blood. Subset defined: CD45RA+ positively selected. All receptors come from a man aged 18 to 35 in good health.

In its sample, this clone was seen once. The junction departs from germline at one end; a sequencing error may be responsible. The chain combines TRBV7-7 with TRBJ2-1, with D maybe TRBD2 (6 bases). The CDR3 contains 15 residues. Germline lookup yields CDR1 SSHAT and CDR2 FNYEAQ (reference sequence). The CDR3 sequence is CASSLNPGGSDEQFF. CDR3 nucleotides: TGTGCTAGCAGCTTAAACCCCGGGGGTAGCGACGAGCAGTTCTTC.

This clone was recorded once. The CDR3 sequence: CASTTKGDTDYGYTF. CDR3 sequence (DNA): TGTGCCAGTACCACGAAGGGAGATACGGACTATGGCTACACCTTC. The gene calls are TRBV19 and TRBJ1-2; D is ambiguous. Germline values: CDR1 LNHDA, CDR2 SQIVND (reference sequence). The CDR3 covers 15 residues. Trimming took off 7 bases at V and 3 bases at J, with 18 bases between the two ends.

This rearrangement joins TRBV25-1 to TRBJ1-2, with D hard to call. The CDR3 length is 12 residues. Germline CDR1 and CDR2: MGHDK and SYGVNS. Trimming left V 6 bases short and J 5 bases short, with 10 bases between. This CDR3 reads CASSRPSYGYTF. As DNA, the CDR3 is TGTGCCAGCAGCAGACCCAGTTATGGCTACACCTTC.

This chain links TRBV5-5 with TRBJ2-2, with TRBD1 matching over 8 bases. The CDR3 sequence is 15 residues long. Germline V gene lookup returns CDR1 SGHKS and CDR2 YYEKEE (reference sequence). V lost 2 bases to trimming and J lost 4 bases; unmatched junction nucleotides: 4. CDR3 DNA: TGTGCCAGCAGCTTCGACAGGGGCCCCACCGGGGAGCTGTTTTTT. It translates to CASSFDRGPTGELFF.

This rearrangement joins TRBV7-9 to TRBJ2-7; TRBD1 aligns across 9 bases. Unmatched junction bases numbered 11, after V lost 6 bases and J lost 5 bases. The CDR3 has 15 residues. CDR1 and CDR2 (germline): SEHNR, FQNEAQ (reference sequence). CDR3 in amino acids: CASSRYPGQGDEQYF. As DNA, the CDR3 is TGTGCCAGCAGTCGCTATCCGGGACAGGGAGACGAGCAGTACTTC.

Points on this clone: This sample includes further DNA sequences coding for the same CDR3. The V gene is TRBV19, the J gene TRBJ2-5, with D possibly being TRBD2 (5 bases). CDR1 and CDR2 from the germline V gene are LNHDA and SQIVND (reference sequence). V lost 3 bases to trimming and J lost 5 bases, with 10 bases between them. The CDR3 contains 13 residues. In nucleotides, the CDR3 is TGTGCCAGTAGTATCGCCCGAGGGGAGACCCAGTACTTC. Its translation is CASSIARGETQYF.

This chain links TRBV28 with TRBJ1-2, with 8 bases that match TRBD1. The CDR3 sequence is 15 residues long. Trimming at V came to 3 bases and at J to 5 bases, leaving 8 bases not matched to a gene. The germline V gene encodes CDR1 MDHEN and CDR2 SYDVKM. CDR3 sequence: CASSFADRVPYGYTF. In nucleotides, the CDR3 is TGTGCCAGCAGTTTTGCGGACAGGGTCCCGTATGGCTACACCTTC.

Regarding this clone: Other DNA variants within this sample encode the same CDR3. The CDR3 loop reads CASSPGVQETQYF. In nucleotides, the CDR3 is TGTGCCAGCTCACCAGGAGTTCAAGAGACCCAGTACTTC. The chain links TRBV18 to TRBJ2-5; no reliable D call. Trimming cost V 2 bases and J 2 bases, with 6 bases left between them. Germline V lookup: CDR1 KGHSH, CDR2 LQKENI. The CDR3 length is 13 residues. Combining the CDR3 with reference TRBV18 and TRBJ2-5 gives the whole variable domain NAGVMQNPRHLVRRRGQEARLRCSPMKGHSHVYWYRQLPEEGLKFMVYLQKENIIDESGMPKERFSAEFPKEGPSILRIQQVVRGDSAAYFCASSPGVQETQYFGPGTRLLVL.

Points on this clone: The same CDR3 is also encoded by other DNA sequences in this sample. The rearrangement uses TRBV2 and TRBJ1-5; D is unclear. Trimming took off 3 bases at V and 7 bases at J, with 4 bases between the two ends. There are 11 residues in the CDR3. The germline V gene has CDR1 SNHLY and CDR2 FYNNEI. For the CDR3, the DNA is TGTGCCAGCAGTGATGACCAGCCCCAGCATTTT. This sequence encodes CASSDDQPQHF.